This T cell receptor (beta chain) comes out of a study of blood T cells in healthy people across ages. Study at large: There was about one barcoded beta molecule captured by template switching per two T cells. Study results and limitations: With unsorted PBMCs, a conclusive comparison of naive versus antigen-experienced cells was not possible.

Alongside a J-beta primer mix, a sample-barcoded 5' primer served in a second PCR lasting about 6 to 11 cycles. Each CDR3 protein gets one entry after TCRdb re-called the 5' RACE reads with MiXCR. The sample consists of about 1 million distinct CDR3 sequences, around 25% of them appearing once. The CDR3 spans 14 residues. The germline gives CDR1 MNHNS, CDR2 SASEGT. The ends were cut back, 2 bases at V and 3 bases at J, with 7 bases in the middle. On this clonotype: The target antigen is unknown.

Separately, the same data were catalogued under a study of T cells of mothers and their children.

This chain joins TRBV6-1 and TRBJ2-2, with D hard to call. Sequencing was done on a sample of blood. The receptor was derived from a girl aged 2 to 9 in good health. The CDR3 protein is CASSELRDTGELFF. The CDR3 nucleotides are TGTGCCAGCAGTGAACTTAGGGACACCGGGGAGCTGTTTTTT.